These T cell receptor beta chains were read from a single sample in a study of radiation and T cells in renal cell carcinoma. Repertoires were generated with immunoSEQ multiplex PCR, while TCRdb's copy carries only in-frame clones and drops some. The sample lists some 120,000 clones, 75% to 85% occurring once. Sequenced material: blood, taken from a patient whose treatment included radiotherapy and nephrectomy. Source of these receptors: a woman aged 55-69 years with renal cell carcinoma. CDR3s include the opening cysteine and the closing phenylalanine or tryptophan. The D gene is left open where the match is weak. Size is stated for part of the rows, as once, few or many counts, or as a class when the clone is expanded.

size	V	J	D	DNA	CDR3
NA	TRBV7-3	TRBJ2-7	NA	TGTGCCAGCAGCCCCCACGGCTCCTACGAGCAGTACTTC	CASSPHGSYEQYF
NA	TRBV19	TRBJ2-1	TRBD2	TGTGCCAGTAGTATATGGGGGGCTAGCGGGAATCACAATGAGCAGTTCTTC	CASSIWGASGNHNEQFF
NA	TRBV18	TRBJ1-1	NA	TGTGCCAGCTCAGACGAGGACACTGAAGCTTTCTTT	CASSDEDTEAFF
few	TRBV6-5	TRBJ1-1	NA	TGTGCCAGCAGTTACGGGGGGAGCGAAGCTTTCTTT	CASSYGGSEAFF
NA	TRBV18	TRBJ1-4	NA	TGTGCCAGCTCACTACGACAGGCTACTAATGAAAAACTGTTTTTT	CASSLRQATNEKLFF
NA	TRBV29-1	TRBJ1-1	NA	TGCAGCGTTGAAGATCTTATTCCGGACACTGAAGCTTTCTTT	CSVEDLIPDTEAFF
NA	TRBV29-1	TRBJ1-2	TRBD1	TGCAGCGCCACCACAGGGGGGATGGACTATGGCTACACCTTC	CSATTGGMDYGYTF
NA	TRBV19	TRBJ1-1	NA	TGTGCCAGTAGTATGGGGTCCTGGCAGATAAAGAACACTGAAGCTTTCTTT	CASSMGSWQIKNTEAFF
NA	TRBV11-3	TRBJ2-1	NA	TGTGCCAGCAGCTTAGGCCGGCGCTCCTACAATGAGCAGTTCTTC	CASSLGRRSYNEQFF
NA	TRBV29-1	TRBJ1-5	TRBD1	TGCAGCGTGGGGGACAGTTCCAATCAGCCCCAGCATTTT	CSVGDSSNQPQHF
NA	TRBV6-5	TRBJ2-7	TRBD1	TGTGCCAGCAGCTTGACAGGGGACTACGAGCAGTACTTC	CASSLTGDYEQYF
NA	TRBV28	TRBJ1-2	NA	TGTGCCAGCAGTTTAGACGGGTGGAGCGCATATGGCTACACCTTC	CASSLDGWSAYGYTF
few	TRBV7-6	TRBJ2-2	NA	TGTGCCAGCAGCTTTTTATATACGGAGGACACCGGGGAGCTGTTTTTT	CASSFLYTEDTGELFF
NA	TRBV4-2	TRBJ2-5	TRBD2	TGTGCCAGCAGCCAAGCGGGAGGGGAAGAGACCCAGTACTTC	CASSQAGGEETQYF
NA	TRBV5-4	TRBJ2-2	TRBD1	TGTGCCAGCAGCTTACCCGGACAGGGGATGGGCACCGGGGAGCTGTTTTTT	CASSLPGQGMGTGELFF
few	TRBV7-9	TRBJ1-1	NA	TGTGCCAGCAGCCCTAGGGGTTCGAGTGAAGCTTTCTTT	CASSPRGSSEAFF
NA	TRBV10-3	TRBJ1-3	TRBD1	TGTGCCATCAGTGGGACAGGCGGAAACACCATATATTTT	CAISGTGGNTIYF
NA	TRBV15	TRBJ1-5	NA	TGTGCCACCAGCAGAGGCCCGGGGTATCAGCCCCAGCATTTT	CATSRGPGYQPQHF
NA	TRBV2	TRBJ2-1	NA	TGTGCCAGCAGGCCTCCCGAGGCGAGTAATGAGCAGTTCTTC	CASRPPEASNEQFF
few	TRBV5-1	TRBJ1-1	NA	TGCGCCAGCAGCTTGGCCAGGAACACTGAAGCTTTCTTT	CASSLARNTEAFF
NA	TRBV28	TRBJ2-3	TRBD2	TGTGCCAGCAGTCCGGGACTAGCGGACACAGATACGCAGTATTTT	CASSPGLADTDTQYF
NA	TRBV4-3	TRBJ2-1	NA	TGCGCCAGCAGCCAAAACTTCGGGGGAGGCGGTGAGCAGTTCTTC	CASSQNFGGGGEQFF
NA	TRBV7-9	TRBJ2-3	NA	TGTGCCAGCAGCTTAGTGGAGTTGAAGAGGACGCAGTATTTT	CASSLVELKRTQYF
NA	TRBV29-1	TRBJ2-1	TRBD2	TGCAGCGTTGAACCCCTAGCGGGGTACAATGAGCAGTTCTTC	CSVEPLAGYNEQFF
few	TRBV5-4	TRBJ2-3	TRBD2	TGTGCCAGCAGCGTTCTAGCGGGGGCAGATACGCAGTATTTT	CASSVLAGADTQYF
once	TRBV18	TRBJ1-2	NA	TGTGCCAGCTCACCAACCTTGAACGGGGCTAACTATGGCTACACCTTC	CASSPTLNGANYGYTF
NA	TRBV7-2	TRBJ2-1	NA	TGTGCCAGCAGCTACTCCTCGACCTGGATCGGGGAGCAGTTCTTC	CASSYSSTWIGEQFF
NA	TRBV28	TRBJ2-1	NA	TGTGCCAGCAGTTATCGGGGGGCGGAGTCCTACAATGAGCAGTTCTTC	CASSYRGAESYNEQFF
NA	TRBV30	TRBJ1-2	TRBD1	TGTGCCTGGACCGCCTCCGACAGGGACCCTTTCGGCTACACCTTC	CAWTASDRDPFGYTF
once	TRBV6-1	TRBJ2-6	NA	TGTGCCAGCAGTGAAGACAGGGCTGGGGCCAACGTCCTGACTTTC	CASSEDRAGANVLTF
NA	TRBV9	TRBJ1-2	NA	TGTGCCAGCAGCGTAGGGAATGGCTACACCTTC	CASSVGNGYTF
once	TRBV6-6	TRBJ2-1	NA	TGTGCCAGCAGCTACGGGGGCAATGAGCAGTTCTTC	CASSYGGNEQFF
NA	TRBV5-6	TRBJ1-5	TRBD1	TGTGCCAGCAGCTTCGGGACAGGGGGCCCTCAGCCCCAGCATTTT	CASSFGTGGPQPQHF
NA	TRBV9	TRBJ2-5	NA	TGTGCCAGCAGCGGGTTCCAAGAGGTAGGGACCCAGTACTTC	CASSGFQEVGTQYF
few	TRBV27	TRBJ1-5	TRBD1	TGTGCCAGCATGGTTGAGGGGGCGCTGGGCAATCAGCCCCAGCATTTT	CASMVEGALGNQPQHF
NA	TRBV5-6	TRBJ2-3	NA	TGTGCCAGCAGCCCCCCAATGGGTACGCAGTATTTT	CASSPPMGTQYF
NA	TRBV7-3	TRBJ1-4	NA	TGTGCCAGCAGCTTAAGAGCGACAAGGGGCACGGAAAAACTGTTTTTT	CASSLRATRGTEKLFF
NA	TRBV12-2	TRBJ2-7	NA	TGTGCAAGTCGCTTCCATGCAACCTTCTCCTACGAGCAGTACTTC	CASRFHATFSYEQYF
NA	TRBV19	TRBJ1-5	NA	TGTGCCAGTAGTATAGTAGGTAAGCCCCAGCATTTT	CASSIVGKPQHF
NA	TRBV7-2	TRBJ1-1	NA	TGTGCCAGCAGCTTAAGGGGCCGGGGTAATACTGAAGCTTTCTTT	CASSLRGRGNTEAFF
few	TRBV6-5	TRBJ2-2	NA	TGTGCCAGCAGGACCGGACAGAACACCGGGGAGCTGTTTTTT	CASRTGQNTGELFF
NA	TRBV19	TRBJ1-2	NA	TGTGCCAGTAGTATAGCGGGGACTGACTATGGCTACACCTTC	CASSIAGTDYGYTF
NA	TRBV2	TRBJ2-3	NA	TGTGCCAGCAGTAATAGGGGGGGCACAGATACGCAGTATTTT	CASSNRGGTDTQYF
NA	TRBV4-2	TRBJ2-1	NA	TGTGCCAGCAGCCAAGAGGGCGGGATGAGCTCCTACAATGAGCAGTTCTTC	CASSQEGGMSSYNEQFF
NA	TRBV28	TRBJ1-4	TRBD1	TGTGCCAGCAGCTTACCAACCGACAGGGCAACTAATGAAAAACTGTTTTTT	CASSLPTDRATNEKLFF
once	TRBV6-1	TRBJ2-2	NA	TGTGCCAGCAGTGAGGGGGGTTTGGCCGGGGAGCTGTTTTTT	CASSEGGLAGELFF